This T cell receptor beta chain was documented in a study of blood T cell repertoires in COVID-19. Study summary: Sites in the United States, Italy and Spain provided acute and convalescent COVID-19 samples. T cells, B-cell-depleted T cells, or PBMCs supplied cDNA or gDNA.

The authors' processing: Amplification of reference gene primers provided the estimated nucleated cell counts. Sequencing used immunoSEQ multiplex PCR; TCRdb keeps in-frame clones, though not all of them. The DNA gave D and trimming, while V, J and clone size come from that table. The data contain 120,000 or so clones, roughly 84% of them seen just once; the ten biggest clones take up about 1%. The sequencing input was peripheral blood. The sequence derives from a woman over 75 with acute or convalescent COVID-19.

The CDR3 nucleotides read TGTGCCATCGGTCTAGCGAGGCGAACAGATACGCAGTATTTT. Translated: CAIGLARRTDTQYF. The chain employs TRBV10-3 and TRBJ2-3; tentative D call: TRBD2 (6 bases). The germline CDR1 and CDR2 sequences are ENHRY and SYGVKD. This CDR3 has 14 residues. The germline V and J ends were trimmed by 8 bases and 3 bases, with 15 bases remaining between them.